The present TCR beta chain was sequenced within a study of T cells in localized non-small cell lung cancer. Study results and limitations: Median detection of top 100 tumor clones in adjacent lung was around 60 clones. Sequencing was limited to one tumor region, leaving the possibility of heterogeneity open. Tumor showed lower T cell clonality than uninvolved adjacent lung, where it was highest.

As to this clone: Its antigen is unidentified.

The ends were cut back, 5 bases at V and 5 bases at J, with 12 bases in the middle. This CDR3 has 13 residues. Germline V lookup: CDR1 KGHSH, CDR2 LQKENI. TCRdb's table, derived via immunoSEQ multiplex PCR, lists solely in-frame clones and lacks some. The profile shows tens of thousands of clones, approximately 84% of them singletons. V is TRBV18 and J is TRBJ1-2; D remains unclear. Sample: peripheral blood, taken before any cancer treatment. The source of this sequence is a female donor at least 60 years old with stage I lung adenocarcinoma. The CDR3 protein is CASSWGGLYGYTF. The DNA of the CDR3 is TGTGCCAGCTCATGGGGTGGACTATATGGCTACACCTTC.